A single sample is the source of the 4 T cell receptor beta chains below, sequenced in a study of CXCR3-negative and CXCR3-positive naive CD8 T cells (dated by TCRdb to between 2018 and 2021). Study-level results and caveats: Compared with CXCR3-negative naive cells, CXCR3-positive naive cells had TRB CDR3s with higher hydrophobicity (lower Kidera factor 4), lower energy, and higher strength and volume indices.

The data were produced on a NextSeq 550. The Human TCR Profiling Kit (MiLaboratory) was used to prepare UMI-labeled 5' RACE TRB cDNA libraries. TCRdb reprocessed the sequencing reads and holds a single record per CDR3 protein sequence, with no DNA. The sample's table lists a count of 6,500 to 9,000 distinct CDR3 sequences. The ten most abundant clones make up under 2.5% of the sample. These receptors' targets are unknown. Sequencing was carried out using naive CXCR3+ CD8+ T cells from blood. The intended sense of this specimen's cell subset or site label: CD45RO-CCR7+CD27+CD95- naive CD8+ T cells expressing CXCR3 (TNR3+). The receptors stem from a human donor in good health. Some clones in this sample may be carry-over from other donors' samples.

The chain uses TRBV20-1 and TRBJ2-1; TCRdb returns TRBD1, unconfirmable since there is no DNA. This CDR3 comprises 16 residues. CDR1 and CDR2 (germline): DFQATT, SNEGSKA (reference sequence). CDR3 region: CSARDPQAGENGEQFF.

The chain recombines TRBV14 with TRBJ2-1; TCRdb outputs TRBD2, but without DNA this stays unchecked. This CDR3 is built from 16 residues. Germline V gives CDR1 SGHDN, CDR2 FVKESK. The CDR3 sequence: CASSPLAGEVYNEQFF. The full variable domain, with the rest looked up from reference TRBV14 and TRBJ2-1, is EAGVTQFPSHSVIEKGQTVTLRCDPISGHDNLYWYRRVMGKEIKFLLHFVKESKQDESGMPNNRFLAERTGGTYSTLKVQPAELEDSGVYFCASSPLAGEVYNEQFFGPGTRLTVL.

This clonotype is called medium-sized based on its frequency. CDR3 sequence: CASSLNGAETQYF. The gene calls are TRBV28 and TRBJ2-5; TCRdb designates TRBD1, a call that cannot be tested without DNA. In germline, CDR1 is MDHEN, CDR2 SYDVKM. CDR3 size: 13 residues. Supplemented by reference TRBV28 and TRBJ2-5, the full variable domain reads DVKVTQSSRYLVKRTGEKVFLECVQDMDHENMFWYRQDPGLGLRLIYFSYDVKMKEKGDIPEGYSVSREKKERFSLILESASTNQTSMYLCASSLNGAETQYFGPGTRLLVL.

Measured by frequency, this clonotype is medium-sized. This chain links TRBV6-5 with TRBJ1-1. Per the germline V gene, CDR1 is MNHEY and CDR2 is SVGAGI. The CDR3 loop spans 15 amino acids. CDR3 loop: CASSYSRRGNTEAFF.